This T cell receptor beta chain came from a study of T cells in Graves' hyperthyroidism and ophthalmopathy. This clonotype was seen ten or more times. RNA transcripts provided the source from which TCR beta CDR3 regions were amplified. TCR CDR3 underwent first-round RT-PCR with the HTBI primer set. Via MiXCR, TCRdb re-called the multiplex PCR reads, giving one row per CDR3 protein. The sample shows some 530,000 distinct CDR3 sequences, 20% to 25% of them seen only once. After removal of 4 bases from V and 2 bases from J, the junction contained 4 bases not matched to a gene. The CDR3 sequence is 15 residues long. The germline gives CDR1 SEHNR, CDR2 FQNEAQ (reference sequence).

The sequencing input was blood. The J gene is TRBJ2-1, the V gene TRBV7-9, with 8 nucleotides matching TRBD2. The TCR comes from a woman aged 70-85 years with Graves' ophthalmopathy. The CDR3 reads CASSSRAGAYNEQFF. CDR3 bases: TGTGCCAGCAGCTCCCGAGCGGGAGCCTACAATGAGCAGTTCTTC.